What follows describes a single T cell receptor beta chain. The antigen it recognizes is unknown. No base quality information exists; no much larger clone differs at one position. This record comes from a study of technical replicates of blood from a handful of donors (dated by TCRdb to about 2017). For CDR1 and CDR2, the germline V gene lists SGHRS and YFSETQ. The CDR3 runs 14 residues from the cysteine to the phenylalanine. Just CDR3 DNA is preserved here, 42 bases in frame from base 1. For this chain, trimming is 4 bases at the V end and 3 bases at the J end, and the number of junction bases without a gene match is 3. Library creation used the immunoSEQ multiplex PCR assay. The clones in this table, taken by TCRdb from immuneACCESS, are in-frame only. Not every clone is retained; where verified, under half of the shortfall comes from an unresolved V gene, and the cause of the rest is unknown. The sample table holds tens of thousands of clones, of which around 87% were seen once. Around 4.6% of the sample goes to the ten largest clones.

The sequencing sample was made of PBMCs. This sequence was found in a human donor in good health. Some clones in this sample may be carry-over from other donors' samples. Recombination joined TRBV5-1 with TRBJ2-3, and 9 junction bases match TRBD2. CDR3 loop: CASSRGLATDTQYF. In nucleotide form, the sequence is TGCGCCAGCAGCCGGGGACTAGCTACAGATACGCAGTATTTT.